The rows below give T cell receptor beta chains drawn from one sample of a study of blood T cell repertoires in COVID-19. TCRdb's table, derived via immunoSEQ multiplex PCR, lists solely in-frame clones and lacks some. The repertoire includes 150,000 to 200,000 clones, roughly 73% of them detected once, and approximately 3% sits in the top ten. The sequenced sample consisted of peripheral blood. These receptors all stem from a woman older than 75 with active or convalescent COVID-19. Both conserved end residues are part of each CDR3. Fields, in order: CDR3 protein, CDR3 DNA, J gene, V gene, D gene, clone size. D genes are given only for firm matches. The size entry is marked missing in some rows and otherwise reads once, few, many or a size class.

CASSPRGGSREKLFF | TGTGCCAGCAGCCCTCGGGGAGGGAGTCGTGAAAAACTGTTTTTT | TRBJ1-4 | TRBV9 | - | -
CASSRQGDTEAFF | TGTGCCAGCAGCCGACAGGGGGACACTGAAGCTTTCTTT | TRBJ1-1 | TRBV2 | TRBD1 | -
CASSPRTTGTGVSPLHF | TGCGCCAGCAGCCCCCGTACCACCGGGACAGGGGTCTCACCCCTCCACTTT | TRBJ1-6 | TRBV5-1 | TRBD1 | -
CASSFLSGNTIYF | TGTGCCAGCAGTTTTCTCTCTGGAAACACCATATATTTT | TRBJ1-3 | TRBV12-3/TRBV12-4 | - | -
CASTQGTSGGGQYF | TGTGCCAGTACCCAGGGGACTAGCGGGGGCGGGCAGTATTTT | TRBJ2-3 | TRBV19 | TRBD2 | -
CASNPAGVQPQHF | TGTGCCAGCAACCCGGCCGGGGTTCAGCCCCAGCATTTT | TRBJ1-5 | TRBV2 | - | -
CASSVAGIEQYF | TGTGCCAGCAGTGTCGCAGGTATCGAGCAGTACTTC | TRBJ2-7 | TRBV28 | - | -
CASSATGTAFDGYTF | TGCGCCAGCAGCGCAACCGGGACAGCTTTCGATGGCTACACCTTC | TRBJ1-2 | TRBV5-1 | TRBD1 | -
CASSPPAGNKNIQYF | TGTGCCAGCAGTCCCCCGGCGGGGAACAAAAACATTCAGTACTTC | TRBJ2-4 | TRBV28 | - | -
CASSRGWRGRGDTQYF | TGTGCCAGCAGCCGGGGATGGCGGGGGCGGGGAGATACGCAGTATTTT | TRBJ2-3 | TRBV11-2 | - | -
CAGRQGAPGNSPLHF | TGTGCCGGACGACAGGGGGCGCCGGGTAATTCACCCCTCCACTTT | TRBJ1-6 | TRBV5-4 | TRBD1 | -
CATYVATGGLYEQYF | TGTGCCACCTATGTAGCGACGGGGGGATTGTACGAGCAGTACTTC | TRBJ2-7 | TRBV28 | TRBD2 | -
CSVDGNTDTQYF | TGCAGCGTTGACGGGAACACAGATACGCAGTATTTT | TRBJ2-3 | TRBV29-1 | - | -
CASSLADSLEAFF | TGTGCCAGCAGCTTAGCTGACAGTCTTGAAGCTTTCTTT | TRBJ1-1 | TRBV7-2 | - | -
CASSESTGTYNEQFF | TGTGCCAGCAGTGAATCGACAGGAACATACAATGAGCAGTTCTTC | TRBJ2-1 | TRBV6-1 | - | -
CASRGPGLHTEAFF | TGTGCCAGCAGGGGTCCGGGACTTCACACTGAAGCTTTCTTT | TRBJ1-1 | TRBV28 | - | once
CASSSDSLTYNEQFF | TGTGCCAGCAGTTCGGACAGTCTAACCTACAATGAGCAGTTCTTC | TRBJ2-1 | TRBV6-2/TRBV6-3 | - | -
CAWSEQFYGYTF | TGTGCCTGGAGTGAACAGTTCTATGGCTACACCTTC | TRBJ1-2 | TRBV30 | - | -
CASSLVSAGSYEQYF | TGTGCCAGCAGCTTAGTATCGGCAGGCTCCTACGAGCAGTACTTC | TRBJ2-7 | TRBV7-8 | - | -
CASSSDRGGQPQHF | TGTGCCAGCAGTTCGGACAGGGGGGGTCAGCCCCAGCATTTT | TRBJ1-5 | TRBV2 | TRBD1 | -
CASSLGTGVPYEQYF | TGTGCCAGCAGCTTAGGGACAGGGGTACCGTACGAGCAGTACTTC | TRBJ2-7 | TRBV7-8 | TRBD1 | -
CAIQAGANVLTF | TGTGCCATCCAGGCTGGGGCCAACGTCCTGACTTTC | TRBJ2-6 | TRBV10-3 | - | few
CASSRRQGASTDTQYF | TGCGCCAGCAGCCGGCGACAGGGGGCGAGTACAGATACGCAGTATTTT | TRBJ2-3 | TRBV4-1 | TRBD1 | -
CASSYSRGTPNEKLFF | TGTGCCAGCAGTTACTCTAGAGGAACCCCGAATGAAAAACTGTTTTTT | TRBJ1-4 | TRBV6-6 | - | medium-sized
CASSLKIGLAGTQETQYF | TGTGCCAGCAGCTTAAAGATTGGTCTAGCGGGGACCCAAGAGACCCAGTACTTC | TRBJ2-5 | TRBV7-9 | TRBD2 | few
CASSQRSGNTIYF | TGCGCCAGCAGCCAGCGGTCAGGAAACACCATATATTTT | TRBJ1-3 | TRBV4-1 | - | -